This is a list of T cell receptor beta chains from one sample in a study of T cell responses to AZD1222 COVID-19 vaccine. Profiled with immunoSEQ multiplex PCR; TCRdb holds only in-frame clones, not every one. This table has about 160,000 clones, roughly nine tenths appearing once. Sample: peripheral blood, taken on day 0 of AZD1222 vaccination. These receptors came from an adult in good health. Each CDR3 is given with its conserved first and last residue. D genes are given only for firm matches. For some rows the clone size is stated as once, few or many, or as a class when expanded; others skip it.

CDR3nt,CDR3aa,j_gene,abundance,d_gene,v_gene
TGCAGCGTTGTGGGACTAGCGGGGAGATCGAACACCGGGGAGCTGTTTTTT,CSVVGLAGRSNTGELFF,TRBJ2-2,NA,TRBD2,TRBV29-1
TGCGCCAGCAGCCAAGACTTCCGGACAGGGGGCCCGCCTGTCCTCTACGAGCAGTACTTC,CASSQDFRTGGPPVLYEQYF,TRBJ2-7,NA,TRBD1,TRBV4-1
TGTGCCAGCAGCTTGGATGGAGGGGGTTATAATTCACCCCTCCACTTT,CASSLDGGGYNSPLHF,TRBJ1-6,NA,NA,TRBV5-5
TGTGCCAGCAGCTTAAGCCAGGGGGACACCGGGGAGCTGTTTTTT,CASSLSQGDTGELFF,TRBJ2-2,NA,TRBD1,TRBV11-3
TGTGCCAGCAGCCAAGATGGGCACAGGGGGCTCGACTATGGCTACACCTTC,CASSQDGHRGLDYGYTF,TRBJ1-2,NA,TRBD1,TRBV4-2
TGTGCCAGCAGCCCACCGGGACAGGGTCGTAATGAGCAGTTCTTC,CASSPPGQGRNEQFF,TRBJ2-1,NA,TRBD1,TRBV7-3
TGTGCCAGCAGCCAAGATCCCCCTCCCTTTAGCGGGGGGGGGACAGATACGCAGTATTTT,CASSQDPPPFSGGGTDTQYF,TRBJ2-3,NA,TRBD2,TRBV4-2
TGTGCCAGCAGCCAGACTACAACCCCTCGCACAGATACGCAGTATTTT,CASSQTTTPRTDTQYF,TRBJ2-3,NA,NA,TRBV3-1/TRBV3-2
TGTGCCAGCAGTCCCGGCCCCGGGGAGCTGTTTTTT,CASSPGPGELFF,TRBJ2-2,NA,NA,TRBV6-1
TGTGCCAGTAGGCTGGGTGAGGGACAGTGGAACACTGAAGCTTTCTTT,CASRLGEGQWNTEAFF,TRBJ1-1,many,TRBD1,TRBV19
TGTGCCAGCAGTACGGGGACAGGGGCCGACATATATTTT,CASSTGTGADIYF,TRBJ1-3,NA,TRBD1,TRBV28
TGTGCCAGCAGTACCGGACAGGGGGCTAATGAGCAGTTCTTC,CASSTGQGANEQFF,TRBJ2-1,NA,TRBD1,TRBV6-4
TGTGCCAGTGCCCGGGACAGGGGAGATCAGCCCCAGCATTTT,CASARDRGDQPQHF,TRBJ1-5,NA,TRBD1,TRBV19
TGTGCCAGTAGTCTTCTCGGGACTAGCGGGGGGGCGAGGACAGATACGCAGTATTTT,CASSLLGTSGGARTDTQYF,TRBJ2-3,NA,TRBD2,TRBV19
TGTGCCAGCAGCTTGGGTTCGTGGGGGGTCTTAGAGACCCAGTACTTC,CASSLGSWGVLETQYF,TRBJ2-5,once,NA,TRBV5-6
TGCGCCAGCAGCCAGATAAGGTATAGCAATCAGCCCCAGCATTTT,CASSQIRYSNQPQHF,TRBJ1-5,NA,NA,TRBV4-3
TGTGCCAGTAGTATAGACCCAACCGGGGCCCCGAGGGGGGCCAACGTCCTGACTTTC,CASSIDPTGAPRGANVLTF,TRBJ2-6,NA,NA,TRBV19
TGTGCCAGCAGCAAGGACAGGGGGGATCGCGAGCAGTACTTC,CASSKDRGDREQYF,TRBJ2-7,NA,TRBD1,TRBV11-2
TGTGCCAGCAGCTCCGACCTAAGACAGTTCTTC,CASSSDLRQFF,TRBJ2-1,NA,NA,TRBV11-2
TGTGCCACGAAAGGGGTGGAGCACTCCTACGAGCAGTACTTC,CATKGVEHSYEQYF,TRBJ2-7,NA,NA,TRBV11-2
TGCGCCAGCAGCTTGGCCGTAGGGTCTGAAGCTTTCTTT,CASSLAVGSEAFF,TRBJ1-1,NA,NA,TRBV5-1
TGTGCCAGCAGCCCCTGGTCGCCCGGCTATGGCTACACCTTC,CASSPWSPGYGYTF,TRBJ1-2,NA,NA,TRBV6-2/TRBV6-3
TGTGCCAGCAGCAAACCGGGACAGGTCTCTGGCTACACCTTC,CASSKPGQVSGYTF,TRBJ1-2,NA,TRBD1,TRBV6-2/TRBV6-3
TGTGCCAGCAGCTTAGTTAGCGGGGCCCACAATGAGCAGTTCTTC,CASSLVSGAHNEQFF,TRBJ2-1,NA,TRBD2,TRBV7-3
TGTGCCAGCAGTGTCGGGGAAGAGACCCAGTACTTC,CASSVGEETQYF,TRBJ2-5,NA,NA,TRBV25-1
TGTGCCAGCAGCTTGAGCGGGGGGGATGTTAAGTTCTTC,CASSLSGGDVKFF,TRBJ2-1,NA,TRBD2,TRBV7-9
TGTGCCAGCAGTTACAACAGGGTAGGCCAGCCCCAGCATTTT,CASSYNRVGQPQHF,TRBJ1-5,NA,NA,TRBV6-5
TGTGCCACCTCGATGGAGGCAGGGTCATATACTGAAGCTTTCTTT,CATSMEAGSYTEAFF,TRBJ1-1,once,NA,TRBV27
TGTGCCACCAGCAGAGAATTAGCGGGGGGACAAGATACGCAGTATTTT,CATSRELAGGQDTQYF,TRBJ2-3,NA,TRBD2,TRBV15
TGTGCCAGCAGTAGGGGCACCTACAATGAGCAGTTCTTC,CASSRGTYNEQFF,TRBJ2-1,NA,NA,TRBV27
TGTGCCAGTAGTCGCCAGGGAGGGGGCTCGGCTTTCTTT,CASSRQGGGSAFF,TRBJ1-1,NA,TRBD1,TRBV19
TGTGCCAGCAGCCATCAGGGGGCAGATGAAGCTTTCTTT,CASSHQGADEAFF,TRBJ1-1,NA,TRBD1,TRBV5-6
TGTGCCAGCAGCTTTATCTGGACTGAGCAGTTCTTC,CASSFIWTEQFF,TRBJ2-1,NA,NA,TRBV5-8
TGTGCCAGCAGCTTAGCGTCCGGTTTTGAGCAGTTCTTC,CASSLASGFEQFF,TRBJ2-1,NA,NA,TRBV7-8
TGTGCCAGCAGCTTAGCATTATCAGCGGGGCAAACGGGGAATGAGCAGTTCTTC,CASSLALSAGQTGNEQFF,TRBJ2-1,NA,TRBD2,TRBV7-6
TGTGCCAGCAGCTTAGCCCCAGGGGTGGGGGAAGGCTACACCTTC,CASSLAPGVGEGYTF,TRBJ1-2,once,NA,TRBV7-8
TGTGCCAGCAGTGAACCGGAGAACACTGAAGCTTTCTTT,CASSEPENTEAFF,TRBJ1-1,once,NA,TRBV2
TGCAGTGCTAGAGGAATCGCTGAAGCTTTCTTT,CSARGIAEAFF,TRBJ1-1,NA,NA,TRBV20-1
TGTGCCAGCAGAAGACAGGGCGTCTCCTACGAGCAGTACTTC,CASRRQGVSYEQYF,TRBJ2-7,NA,TRBD1,TRBV7-2
TGCGCCAGCAGGCTCGGGACTGGAGATAATTCACCCCTCCACTTT,CASRLGTGDNSPLHF,TRBJ1-6,NA,NA,TRBV5-1
TGTGCCACCAGCAGACACACAGGGAGGGGTCAGCCCCAGCATTTT,CATSRHTGRGQPQHF,TRBJ1-5,NA,NA,TRBV15
TGTGCCAGCAGTGAACAAGGATCCGGGGCCAACGTCCTGACTTTC,CASSEQGSGANVLTF,TRBJ2-6,NA,NA,TRBV6-1
TGTGCCAGCAGCGTAGCACCAGGGACTGGAAACACCATATATTTT,CASSVAPGTGNTIYF,TRBJ1-3,NA,NA,TRBV9
TGTGCTAGCAGCTACAGGGGAGATAGGATGAGACAGCCCCAGCATTTT,CASSYRGDRMRQPQHF,TRBJ1-5,NA,TRBD1,TRBV7-7
TGTGCCAGCAGCCCCCGAGAGACCCAGTACTTC,CASSPRETQYF,TRBJ2-5,NA,NA,TRBV14
TGCGCCAGCAGCTTCGGGACAGGGTCGGGAAATGAGCAGTTCTTC,CASSFGTGSGNEQFF,TRBJ2-1,few,TRBD1,TRBV5-1
TGTGCCAGCAGTTACGCCACCGGGACAGGGAACTACGAGCAGTACTTC,CASSYATGTGNYEQYF,TRBJ2-7,NA,TRBD1,TRBV6-5
TGTGCCAGCAGCTCTCAGCTATCCGATACGCAGTATTTT,CASSSQLSDTQYF,TRBJ2-3,NA,NA,TRBV14
TGTGCCAGCAGGCAGACCACAGATACGCAGTATTTT,CASRQTTDTQYF,TRBJ2-3,NA,NA,TRBV25-1
TGTGCCAGTAGAGCGGGGGCATCCTACAATGAGCAGTTCTTC,CASRAGASYNEQFF,TRBJ2-1,NA,TRBD2,TRBV19
TGTGCCAGCAGCGTTGTAGGTGACACTGAAGCTTTCTTT,CASSVVGDTEAFF,TRBJ1-1,NA,NA,TRBV9
TGTGCCAGCAGTTTTTGGGACAGGGGAGATACGCAGTATTTT,CASSFWDRGDTQYF,TRBJ2-3,NA,TRBD1,TRBV27